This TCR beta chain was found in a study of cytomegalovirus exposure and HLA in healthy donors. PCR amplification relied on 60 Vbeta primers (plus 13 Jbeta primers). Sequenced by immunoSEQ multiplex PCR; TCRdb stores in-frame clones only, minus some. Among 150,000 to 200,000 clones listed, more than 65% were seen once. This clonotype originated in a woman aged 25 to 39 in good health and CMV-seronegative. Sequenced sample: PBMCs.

CDR3 coding DNA: TGTGCCAGCAGTGACGGACAGGGAAACACCATATATTTT. This sequence encodes CASSDGQGNTIYF. The rearrangement joins TRBV9 to TRBJ1-3; D might be TRBD1 (6 bases). The CDR3 contains 13 residues. V lost 5 bases and J lost 4, with 10 bases in between. Germline V gene data show CDR1 as SGDLS and CDR2 as YYNGEE.